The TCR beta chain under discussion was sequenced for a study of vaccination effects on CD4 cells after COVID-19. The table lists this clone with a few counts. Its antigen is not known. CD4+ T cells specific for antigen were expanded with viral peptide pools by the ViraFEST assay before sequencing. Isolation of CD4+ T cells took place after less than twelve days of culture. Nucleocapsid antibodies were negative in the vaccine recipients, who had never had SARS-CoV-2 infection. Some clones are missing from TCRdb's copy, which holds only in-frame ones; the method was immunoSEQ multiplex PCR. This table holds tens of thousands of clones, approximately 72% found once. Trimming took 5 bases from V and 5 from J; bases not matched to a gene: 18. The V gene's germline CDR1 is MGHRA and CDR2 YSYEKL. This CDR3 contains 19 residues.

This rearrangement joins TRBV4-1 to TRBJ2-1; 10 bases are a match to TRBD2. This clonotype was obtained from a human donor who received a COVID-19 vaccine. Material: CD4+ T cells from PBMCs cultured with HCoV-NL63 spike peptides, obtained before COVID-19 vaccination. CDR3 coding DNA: TGCGCCAGCAGCTCTCCGGGACTAGCGCGAGGGGGAGGAAACAATGAGCAGTTCTTC. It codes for CASSSPGLARGGGNNEQFF.